These 24 T cell receptor beta chains share one sample of origin, sequenced in a study of blood T cell repertoires in COVID-19. TCRdb keeps only in-frame clones here, not all; method: immunoSEQ multiplex PCR. The repertoire holds approximately 77,000 clones, with around 90% as singletons. What was sequenced was peripheral blood. These receptors all stem from a man aged 50-59 years with active COVID-19.

This sequence joins TRBV7-3 and TRBJ1-2; 10 nucleotides align to TRBD1. Germline CDR1 SGHTA, CDR2 FQGTGA. CDR3 length: 14 amino acids. Trimming at V came to 1 base and at J to 6 bases, leaving 2 bases not matched to a gene. The CDR3, as DNA: TGTGCCAGCAGCTTAAAAGGGACAGGGGATGGCTACACCTTC. Its translation: CASSLKGTGDGYTF. Together with reference TRBV7-3 and TRBJ1-2, the CDR3 gives the full variable domain: GAGVSQTPSNKVTEKGKYVELRCDPISGHTALYWYRQSLGQGPEFLIYFQGTGAADDSGLPNDRFFAVRPEGSVSTLKIQRTERGDSAVYLCASSLKGTGDGYTFGSGTRLTVV.

The rearrangement links TRBV18 to TRBJ1-2; 7 positions agree with TRBD1. Germline CDR1 and CDR2: KGHSH and LQKENI. The CDR3 spans 15 residues. The junction had 9 bases not matched to a gene; V was cut back by 4 bases and J by 4 bases. CDR3 region: CASSLGTAGGYGYTF. The CDR3 DNA reads TGTGCCAGCTCACTCGGGACAGCGGGAGGCTATGGCTACACCTTC.

The chain joins TRBV28 to TRBJ2-1; D gene uncertain. Germline CDR1 and CDR2: MDHEN and SYDVKM. The CDR3 runs 14 residues. Trimming removed 3 bases at V and 3 bases at J, with 9 bases between. The CDR3 DNA is TGTGCCAGCAGTTTTCGGGTAGGCTACAATGAGCAGTTCTTC. Amino acid sequence: CASSFRVGYNEQFF.

Only one count was recorded for this clone. V is TRBV6-2 or TRBV6-3 and J is TRBJ2-3, with D tentatively TRBD2 (5 bases). From germline, CDR1 is MNHEY and CDR2 SVGEGT. Trimming shortened V by 2 bases and J by 6 bases, and 12 bases separated the two germline ends. CDR3 size: 14 residues. The CDR3 reads CASSYGELGDTQYF. The CDR3 nucleotides are TGTGCCAGCAGTTACGGGGAGTTGGGGGATACGCAGTATTTT.

The rearrangement links TRBV20-1 to TRBJ2-5; no clear D gene. Trimming pared 3 bases from V and 2 bases from J, leaving 4 bases between. The CDR3 runs 11 residues. Germline loops: CDR1 DFQATT, CDR2 SNEGSKA (reference sequence). The CDR3 is CSASVQETQYF. Here the CDR3 DNA reads TGCAGTGCTAGCGTGCAAGAGACCCAGTACTTC.

The chain is built from TRBV19 and TRBJ2-7; TRBD2 aligns across 12 bases. J lost 5 bases, V lost 3 bases, and 5 bases had no gene match. The CDR3 runs 15 residues. Germline V lookup: CDR1 LNHDA, CDR2 SQIVND (reference sequence). The CDR3 loop is CASSIGLAGPNEQYF. The DNA of the CDR3 is TGTGCCAGTAGTATCGGACTAGCGGGGCCAAACGAGCAGTACTTC.

The V call is TRBV10-3, the J call TRBJ2-1, with 7 bases lining up with TRBD2. Losses at the gene ends were 3 bases for V and 9 bases for J; bases not matched to a gene: 2. The CDR3 consists of 12 residues. Germline values: CDR1 ENHRY, CDR2 SYGVKD. Written as DNA, the CDR3 is TGTGCCATCAGTGACTGGGGGGGTGAGCAGTTCTTC. Its protein is CAISDWGGEQFF.

V and J are TRBV12-3 or TRBV12-4 and TRBJ1-5, with 7 bases aligning to TRBD1. With 8 bases clipped from V and 7 bases from J, the junction kept 5 bases outside the gene matches. This CDR3 is 12 amino acids long. CDR3 residues: CASRDSVQPQHF. In DNA form, the CDR3 reads TGTGCCAGCCGGGACAGTGTCCAGCCCCAGCATTTT.

This sequence joins TRBV7-3 and TRBJ2-3; the D is unclear. V lost 5 bases to trimming and J lost 0 bases, with 9 bases between them. CDR1 is SGHTA, CDR2 FQGTGA, per germline. The CDR3 contains 14 residues. CDR3 sequence (DNA): TGTGCCAGCAGCGGTGGCCGTAGCACAGATACGCAGTATTTT. It translates to CASSGGRSTDTQYF. Using reference TRBV7-3 and TRBJ2-3 for the parts outside the CDR3, the full variable domain is GAGVSQTPSNKVTEKGKYVELRCDPISGHTALYWYRQSLGQGPEFLIYFQGTGAADDSGLPNDRFFAVRPEGSVSTLKIQRTERGDSAVYLCASSGGRSTDTQYFGPGTRLTVL.

The chain has TRBV4-1 and TRBJ1-5, with 9 bases identical to TRBD1. Losses at the gene ends were 3 bases for V and 6 bases for J; bases not matched to a gene: 6. Per the germline V gene, CDR1 is MGHRA and CDR2 is YSYEKL. This CDR3 has 15 residues. The DNA for the CDR3 is TGCGCCAGCAGCCAGGGACAGGGTCAAGGTCAGCCCCAGCATTTT. It translates to CASSQGQGQGQPQHF.

This sequence joins TRBV15 and TRBJ2-2, with 7 bases lining up with TRBD2. CDR1 is LNHNV and CDR2 is YYDKDF in the germline V gene (reference sequence). The CDR3 totals 16 residues. Germline trimming cut 1 base from V and 6 bases from J; bases unmatched to any gene: 8. The CDR3 DNA reads TGTGCCACCAGCAGAGGGACTAGTAGAAGTGCCGGGGAGCTGTTTTTT. It codes for CATSRGTSRSAGELFF.

The rearrangement uses TRBV4-1 and TRBJ2-7; 7 bases line up with TRBD1. V shed 0 bases and J 3 bases; nucleotides not matched to a gene: 5. This CDR3 region has 15 residues. Germline V gene sequence: CDR1 MGHRA, CDR2 YSYEKL. CDR3 nucleotides: TGCGCCAGCAGCCAAGAAGAGACAGGGTACTACGAGCAGTACTTC. It is translated as CASSQEETGYYEQYF.

This chain connects TRBV28 to TRBJ2-7; 10 nucleotides match TRBD1. V trimming: 7 bases; J trimming: 7 bases; junction bases outside the gene matches: 13. This CDR3 comprises 15 residues. Per the germline V gene, CDR1 is MDHEN and CDR2 is SYDVKM. DNA for the CDR3: TGTGCCAGCACCCCACCCGCGGGACAGGGGTGGGAGCAGTACTTC. This gives the protein CASTPPAGQGWEQYF. The full variable domain, completed using reference TRBV28 and TRBJ2-7, is DVKVTQSSRYLVKRTGEKVFLECVQDMDHENMFWYRQDPGLGLRLIYFSYDVKMKEKGDIPEGYSVSREKKERFSLILESASTNQTSMYLCASTPPAGQGWEQYFGPGTRLTVT.

This clone has just one count. The rearrangement links TRBV5-6 to TRBJ1-2; 7 positions agree with TRBD1. This CDR3 spans 14 amino acids. Germline V gene lookup returns CDR1 SGHDT and CDR2 YYEEEE. With V trimmed by 2 bases and J by 4 bases, 5 bases remained unmatched. The CDR3 loop is CASSLGQEGYGYTF. The CDR3 DNA is TGTGCCAGCAGCTTAGGACAGGAAGGCTATGGCTACACCTTC.

V is TRBV3-1 (or the pseudogene TRBV3-2) and J is TRBJ2-7; 12 bases map to TRBD2. The CDR3 spans 15 residues. CDR1 and CDR2 from the germline V gene are LGHDT and YNNKEL (reference sequence). The V gene end was trimmed by 3 bases and the J gene end by 5 bases; junction bases not matched to a gene: 5. In nucleotides, the CDR3 is TGTGCCAGCAGCCAGCTAGCGGGAGGGCCCCACGAGCAGTACTTC. Translation gives CASSQLAGGPHEQYF.

This sequence joins TRBV5-8 and TRBJ2-1, with 7 bases aligning to TRBD1. Losses at the gene ends were 4 bases for V and 8 bases for J; bases not matched to a gene: 15. From germline, CDR1 is SGHTS and CDR2 YDEGEE. The CDR3 is 16 residues long. DNA for the CDR3: TGTGCCAGCAGCCCAGGGGGAATAAGAATTTTATATGAGCAGTTCTTC. It specifies CASSPGGIRILYEQFF. The whole variable domain, filled in from reference TRBV5-8 and TRBJ2-1, reads EAGVTQSPTHLIKTRGQQATLRCSPISGHTSVYWYQQALGLGLQFLLWYDEGEERNRGNFPPRFSGRQFPNYSSELNVNALELEDSALYLCASSPGGIRILYEQFFGPGTRLTVL.

The chain has TRBV4-3 and TRBJ2-3, with TRBD2 identical over 12 bases. Trimming removed 0 bases from V and 5 bases from J; junction bases left unmatched: 6. The V gene's germline CDR1 is LGHNA and CDR2 YSLEER. This CDR3 has 17 residues. The CDR3 DNA follows: TGCGCCAGCAGCCAAGATGTGGCTAGCGGGGGGGTAGATACGCAGTATTTT. Amino acids: CASSQDVASGGVDTQYF.

Here the CDR3 DNA reads TGTGCCAGCAGCTTTGACAGGATACCTAACTATGGCTACACCTTC. This encodes CASSFDRIPNYGYTF. V is TRBV7-8 and J is TRBJ1-2; D may be TRBD1 (6 bases). Germline lookup yields CDR1 SGHVS and CDR2 FQNEAQ. CDR3 length: 15 residues. With 3 bases removed from V and 0 bases from J, the gap between germline ends came to 11 bases. The whole variable domain, remainder taken from reference TRBV7-8 and TRBJ1-2, is GAGVSQSPRYKVAKRGQDVALRCDPISGHVSLFWYQQALGQGPEFLTYFQNEAQLDKSGLPSDRFFAERPEGSVSTLKIQRTQQEDSAVYLCASSFDRIPNYGYTFGSGTRLTVV.

J is TRBJ2-2 and V is TRBV18; D possibly corresponds to TRBD2 (5 bases). CDR3 length: 16 amino acids. CDR1 is KGHSH and CDR2 is LQKENI in the germline V gene. Deletions cut 6 bases from V and 3 bases from J, with 17 bases between. CDR3 coding DNA: TGTGCCAGCTCTTTATTTCGGTCCGGGGACACCGGGGAGCTGTTTTTT. Translation: CASSLFRSGDTGELFF.

The rearrangement uses TRBV18 and TRBJ1-5; 10 bases fit TRBD1. The length of the CDR3 is 19 residues. Germline values: CDR1 KGHSH, CDR2 LQKENI. With 4 bases clipped from V and 0 bases from J, the junction kept 12 bases outside the gene matches. CDR3 coding DNA: TGTGCCAGCTCACGATCCGTGATGGGGACAGGGGATAGCAATCAGCCCCAGCATTTT. Translation gives CASSRSVMGTGDSNQPQHF.

The gene calls are TRBV11-2 and TRBJ1-2, with D perhaps matching TRBD1 (5 bases). The ends were cut back, 5 bases at V and 7 bases at J, with 14 bases in the middle. CDR1 and CDR2 from the germline V gene are SGHAT and FQNNGV. The CDR3 is 13 residues long. CDR3 sequence: CASSRGGDVGYTF. The DNA for the CDR3 is TGTGCCAGCAGCCGTGGGGGGGACGTTGGCTACACCTTC.

This clone was observed a handful of times. V is TRBV3-1 (or the pseudogene TRBV3-2) and J is TRBJ2-5; TRBD2 matches at 9 bases. J lost 3 bases, V lost 4 bases, and 6 bases had no gene match. Germline V gene sequence: CDR1 LGHDT, CDR2 YNNKEL (reference sequence). The CDR3 has 15 residues. CDR3 sequence (DNA): TGTGCCAGCAGCCCTACACAGCGGGGGGAAGAGACCCAGTACTTC. Translation gives CASSPTQRGEETQYF.

V and J are TRBV9 and TRBJ2-2; 11 bases line up with TRBD2. This CDR3 contains 17 residues. Germline trimming cut 0 bases from V and 4 bases from J; bases unmatched to any gene: 5. The germline V gene encodes CDR1 SGDLS and CDR2 YYNGEE. The CDR3 DNA reads as TGTGCCAGCAGCGTAGCAAAACTAGCGGGAGCCACCGGGGAGCTGTTTTTT. This sequence encodes CASSVAKLAGATGELFF. Full variable domain (missing parts from reference TRBV9 and TRBJ2-2): DSGVTQTPKHLITATGQRVTLRCSPRSGDLSVYWYQQSLDQGLQFLIQYYNGEERAKGNILERFSAQQFPDLHSELNLSSLELGDSALYFCASSVAKLAGATGELFFGEGSRLTVL.

The chain has TRBV4-3 and TRBJ1-3, with 8 bases lining up with TRBD1. V shed 4 bases and J 3 bases; nucleotides not matched to a gene: 8. In germline, CDR1 is LGHNA, CDR2 YSLEER. The CDR3 length is 16 residues. CDR3 coding DNA: TGCGCCAGCAGCCCCGAGACAGGGGTTGGTGGAAACACCATATATTTT. Its translation is CASSPETGVGGNTIYF.